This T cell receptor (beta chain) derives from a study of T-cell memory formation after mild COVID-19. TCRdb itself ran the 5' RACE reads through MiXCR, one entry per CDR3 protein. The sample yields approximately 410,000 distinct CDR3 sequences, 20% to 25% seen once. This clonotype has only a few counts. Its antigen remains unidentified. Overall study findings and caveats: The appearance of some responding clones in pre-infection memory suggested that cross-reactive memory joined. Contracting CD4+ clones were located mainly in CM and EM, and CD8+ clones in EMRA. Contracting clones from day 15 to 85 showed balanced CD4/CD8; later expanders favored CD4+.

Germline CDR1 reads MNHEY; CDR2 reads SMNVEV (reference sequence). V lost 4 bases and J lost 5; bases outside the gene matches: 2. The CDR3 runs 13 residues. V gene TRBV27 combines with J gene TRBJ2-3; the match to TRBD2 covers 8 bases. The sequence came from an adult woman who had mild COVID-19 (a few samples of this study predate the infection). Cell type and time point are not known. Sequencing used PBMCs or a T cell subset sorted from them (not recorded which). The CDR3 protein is CASSYAGGDTQYF. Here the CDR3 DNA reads TGTGCCAGCAGTTACGCGGGAGGAGATACGCAGTATTTT.